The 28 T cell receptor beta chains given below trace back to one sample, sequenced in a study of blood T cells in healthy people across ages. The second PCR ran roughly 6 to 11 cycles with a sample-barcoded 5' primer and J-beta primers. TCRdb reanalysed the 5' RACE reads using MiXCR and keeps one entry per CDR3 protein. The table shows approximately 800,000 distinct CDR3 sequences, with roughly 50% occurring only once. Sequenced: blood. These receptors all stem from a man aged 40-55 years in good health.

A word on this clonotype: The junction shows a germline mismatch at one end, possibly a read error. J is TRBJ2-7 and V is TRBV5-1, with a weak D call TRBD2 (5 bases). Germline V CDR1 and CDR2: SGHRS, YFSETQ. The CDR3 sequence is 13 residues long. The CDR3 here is CAGSLAGLYEQYF. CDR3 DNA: TGCGCCGGCAGCTTGGCGGGTCTCTACGAGCAGTACTTC. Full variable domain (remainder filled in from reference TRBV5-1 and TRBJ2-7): KAGVTQTPRYLIKTRGQQVTLSCSPISGHRSVSWYQQTPGQGLQFLFEYFSETQRNKGNFPGRFSGRQFSNSRSEMNVSTLELGDSALYLCAGSLAGLYEQYFGPGTRLTVT.

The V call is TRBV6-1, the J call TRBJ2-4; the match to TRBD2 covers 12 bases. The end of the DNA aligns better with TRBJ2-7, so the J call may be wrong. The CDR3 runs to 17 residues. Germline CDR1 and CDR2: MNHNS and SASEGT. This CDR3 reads CASRIVGLAGLNYEQYF. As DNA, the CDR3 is TGTGCCAGCAGGATAGTCGGACTAGCGGGATTAAACTACGAGCAGTACTTC.

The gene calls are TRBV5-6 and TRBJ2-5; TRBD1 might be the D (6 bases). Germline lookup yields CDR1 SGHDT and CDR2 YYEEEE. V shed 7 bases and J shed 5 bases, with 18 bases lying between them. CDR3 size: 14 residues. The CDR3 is CASLLTGYEETQYF. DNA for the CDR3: TGTGCCAGCCTTTTGACAGGCTATGAGGAGACCCAGTACTTC.

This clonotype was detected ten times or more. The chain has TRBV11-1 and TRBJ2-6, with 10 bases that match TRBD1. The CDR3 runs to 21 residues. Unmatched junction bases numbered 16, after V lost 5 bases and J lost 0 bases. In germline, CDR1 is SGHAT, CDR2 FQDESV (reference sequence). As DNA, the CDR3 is TGTGCCAGCAGCACAGGAAAAGTCGGGGACAGGGGTGCCTCTGGGGCCAACGTCCTGACTTTC. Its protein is CASSTGKVGDRGASGANVLTF.

The CDR3 DNA follows: TGTGCCAGCAGAAACCTCCAAGAGACCCAGTACTTC. Its translation is CASRNLQETQYF. The chain couples TRBV12-3 or TRBV12-4 to TRBJ2-5; D remains unclear. Trimming left V 6 bases short and J 1 base short, with 6 bases between. The CDR3 runs to 12 residues.

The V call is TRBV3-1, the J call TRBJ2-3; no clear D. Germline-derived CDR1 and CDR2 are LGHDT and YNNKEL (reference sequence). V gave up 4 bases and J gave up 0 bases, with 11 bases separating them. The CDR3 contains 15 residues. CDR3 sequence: CASSREDLSTDTQYF. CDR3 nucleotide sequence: TGTGCCAGCAGCCGGGAAGATCTTAGCACAGATACGCAGTATTTT.

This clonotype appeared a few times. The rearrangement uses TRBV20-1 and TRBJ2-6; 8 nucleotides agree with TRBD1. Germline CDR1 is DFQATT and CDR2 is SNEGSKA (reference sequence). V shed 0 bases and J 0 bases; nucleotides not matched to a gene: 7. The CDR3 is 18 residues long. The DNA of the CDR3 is TGCAGTGCTAGAGATGGTAGGACAGGGTTCTCTGGGGCCAACGTCCTGACTTTC. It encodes CSARDGRTGFSGANVLTF.

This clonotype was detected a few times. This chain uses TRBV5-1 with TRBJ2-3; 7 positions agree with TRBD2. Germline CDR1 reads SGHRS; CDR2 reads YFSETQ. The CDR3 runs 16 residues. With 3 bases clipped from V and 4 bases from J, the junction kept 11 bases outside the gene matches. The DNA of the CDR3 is TGCGCCAGCAGCTGGTGGGTCGGCCGGGAGGCAGATACGCAGTATTTT. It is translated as CASSWWVGREADTQYF.

The CDR3 DNA sequence: TGTGCCAGCAGCCCACGTTGGGCCGAGCAGTACTTC. Amino acid sequence: CASSPRWAEQYF. V is TRBV3-1 and J is TRBJ2-4; no reliable D call. The tail of the sequence fits TRBJ2-7 better, so the J call may be wrong. This CDR3 has 12 residues. In germline, CDR1 is LGHDT, CDR2 YNNKEL (reference sequence).

CDR3 residues: CASTITGKNTEAFF. CDR3 nucleotide sequence: TGTGCCAGTACTATCACAGGGAAGAACACTGAAGCTTTCTTT. The gene calls are TRBV28 and TRBJ1-1; possibly TRBD1 for D (6 bases). V was shortened by 9 bases and J by 1 base, with 15 bases between the two germline ends. Germline lookup yields CDR1 MDHEN and CDR2 SYDVKM. CDR3 length: 14 amino acids. Full variable domain (missing parts from reference TRBV28 and TRBJ1-1): DVKVTQSSRYLVKRTGEKVFLECVQDMDHENMFWYRQDPGLGLRLIYFSYDVKMKEKGDIPEGYSVSREKKERFSLILESASTNQTSMYLCASTITGKNTEAFFGQGTRLTVV.

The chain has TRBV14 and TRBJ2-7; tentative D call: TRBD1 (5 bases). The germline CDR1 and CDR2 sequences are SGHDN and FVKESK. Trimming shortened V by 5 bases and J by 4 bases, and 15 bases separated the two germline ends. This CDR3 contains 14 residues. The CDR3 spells CASSNRQGRYEQYF. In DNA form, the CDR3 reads TGTGCCAGCAGCAACCGGCAGGGCCGTTACGAGCAGTACTTC. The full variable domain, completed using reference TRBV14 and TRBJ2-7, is EAGVTQFPSHSVIEKGQTVTLRCDPISGHDNLYWYRRVMGKEIKFLLHFVKESKQDESGMPNNRFLAERTGGTYSTLKVQPAELEDSGVYFCASSNRQGRYEQYFGPGTRLTVT.

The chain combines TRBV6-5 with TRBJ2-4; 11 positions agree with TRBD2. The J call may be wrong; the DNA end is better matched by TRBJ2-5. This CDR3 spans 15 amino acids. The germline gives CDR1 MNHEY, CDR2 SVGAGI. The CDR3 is CASRLAGGNQETQYF. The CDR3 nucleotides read TGTGCCAGCCGCCTAGCGGGGGGAAACCAAGAGACCCAGTACTTC.

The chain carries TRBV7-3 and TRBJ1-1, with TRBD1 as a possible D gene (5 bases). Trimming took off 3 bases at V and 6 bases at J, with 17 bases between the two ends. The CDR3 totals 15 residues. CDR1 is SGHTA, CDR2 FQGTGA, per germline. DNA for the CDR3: TGTGCCAGCAGCTTTAACCCAGGCAGGGCCGCTGAAGCTTTCTTT. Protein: CASSFNPGRAAEAFF.

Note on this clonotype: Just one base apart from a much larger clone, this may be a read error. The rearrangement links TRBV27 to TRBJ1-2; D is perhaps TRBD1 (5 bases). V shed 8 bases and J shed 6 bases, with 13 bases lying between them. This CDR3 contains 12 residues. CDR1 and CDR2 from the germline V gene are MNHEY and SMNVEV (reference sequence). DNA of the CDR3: TGTGCCAGCGGCGACAGAGTTCATGGCTACACCTTC. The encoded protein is CASGDRVHGYTF.

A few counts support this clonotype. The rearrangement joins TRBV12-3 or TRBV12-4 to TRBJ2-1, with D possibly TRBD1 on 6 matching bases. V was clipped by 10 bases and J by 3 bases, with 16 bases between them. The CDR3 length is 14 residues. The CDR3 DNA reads TGTGCCACCCTAAGACAGGCCCTCTACAATGAGCAGTTCTTC. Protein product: CATLRQALYNEQFF.

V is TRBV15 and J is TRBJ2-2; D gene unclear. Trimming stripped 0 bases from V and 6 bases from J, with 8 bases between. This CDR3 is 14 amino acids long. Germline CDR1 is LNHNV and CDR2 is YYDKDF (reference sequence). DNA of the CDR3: TGTGCCACCAGCAGAGATCGATCTGCCGGGGAGCTGTTTTTT. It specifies CATSRDRSAGELFF.

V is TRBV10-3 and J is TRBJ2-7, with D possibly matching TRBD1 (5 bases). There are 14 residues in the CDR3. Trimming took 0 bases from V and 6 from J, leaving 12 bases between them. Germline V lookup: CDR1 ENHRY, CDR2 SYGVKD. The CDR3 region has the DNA TGTGCCATCAGTGAGTCAGGACAAGGCTGCGAGCAGTACTTC. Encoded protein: CAISESGQGCEQYF.

CDR3 bases: TGTGCCAGCACCGCCCCTAGCGGGGGCCTCGGGGGGCATGAGCAGTTCTTC. Protein product: CASTAPSGGLGGHEQFF. V gene TRBV6-1 combines with J gene TRBJ2-1; 10 positions match TRBD2. V was pared by 7 bases and J by 8 bases, with 17 bases of the junction left unmatched. The V gene's germline CDR1 is MNHNS and CDR2 SASEGT. This CDR3 has 17 residues.

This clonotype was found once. CDR3: CASTESGRSYEQYF. As DNA, the CDR3 is TGTGCCAGCACTGAGAGCGGAAGAAGCTACGAGCAGTACTTC. The chain is built from TRBV6-2 or TRBV6-3 and TRBJ2-5; D is possibly TRBD2 (5 bases). The DNA end lines up better with TRBJ2-7; the J call may be wrong. The germline V gene encodes CDR1 MNHEY and CDR2 SVGEGT. The CDR3 covers 14 residues.

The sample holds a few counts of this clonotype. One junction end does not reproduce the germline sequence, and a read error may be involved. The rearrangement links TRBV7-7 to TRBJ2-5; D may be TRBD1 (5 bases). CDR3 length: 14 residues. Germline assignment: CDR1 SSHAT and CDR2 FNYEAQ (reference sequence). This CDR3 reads CASSLDGPGKTQYF. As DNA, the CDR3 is TGTGCTAGCAGCTTAGACGGGCCAGGGAAGACCCAGTACTTC.

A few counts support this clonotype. DNA of the CDR3: TGTGCCACCAGTCCCGGGACTTCCCTTGGGACCCAGTACTTC. Translated, it gives CATSPGTSLGTQYF. The V call is TRBV24-1, the J call TRBJ2-5, with D possibly being TRBD2 (6 bases). CDR1 is KGHDR and CDR2 is SFDVKD in the germline V gene. The CDR3 sequence is 14 residues long. V dropped 6 bases and J dropped 7 bases, with 17 bases sitting between them.

Here the CDR3 reads CASGTGSGYEQYF. As DNA, the CDR3 is TGTGCCAGCGGGACAGGGAGCGGGTACGAGCAGTACTTC. The chain couples TRBV5-6 to TRBJ2-7; 9 nucleotides match TRBD1. V shed 7 bases, J shed 4 bases, and the junction held 6 bases outside the gene matches. CDR1 SGHDT and CDR2 YYEEEE come from the germline V gene. This CDR3 has 13 residues.

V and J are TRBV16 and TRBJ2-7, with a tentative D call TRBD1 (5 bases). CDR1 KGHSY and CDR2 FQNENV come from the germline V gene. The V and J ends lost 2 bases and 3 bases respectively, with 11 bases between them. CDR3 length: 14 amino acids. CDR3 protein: CASSQVQGGYEQYF. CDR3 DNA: TGTGCCAGCAGCCAAGTCCAGGGCGGCTACGAGCAGTACTTC.

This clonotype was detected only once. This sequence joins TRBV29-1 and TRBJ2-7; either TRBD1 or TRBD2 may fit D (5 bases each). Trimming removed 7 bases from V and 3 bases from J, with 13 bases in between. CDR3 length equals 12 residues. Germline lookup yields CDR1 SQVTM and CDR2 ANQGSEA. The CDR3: CSGAAGSYEQYF. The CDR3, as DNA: TGCAGCGGAGCGGCAGGGAGCTACGAGCAGTACTTC.

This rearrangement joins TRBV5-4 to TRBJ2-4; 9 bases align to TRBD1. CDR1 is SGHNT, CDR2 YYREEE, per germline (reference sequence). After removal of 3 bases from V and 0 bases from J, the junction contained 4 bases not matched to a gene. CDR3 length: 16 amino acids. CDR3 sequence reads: CASSWGQGLAKNIQYF. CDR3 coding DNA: TGTGCCAGCAGCTGGGGACAGGGACTAGCCAAAAACATTCAGTACTTC.

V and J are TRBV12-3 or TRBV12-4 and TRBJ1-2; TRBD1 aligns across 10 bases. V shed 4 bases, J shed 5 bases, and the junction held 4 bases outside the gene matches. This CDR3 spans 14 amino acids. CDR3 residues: CASSSTGGSYGYTF. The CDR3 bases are TGTGCCAGCAGTTCGACAGGGGGCTCGTATGGCTACACCTTC.

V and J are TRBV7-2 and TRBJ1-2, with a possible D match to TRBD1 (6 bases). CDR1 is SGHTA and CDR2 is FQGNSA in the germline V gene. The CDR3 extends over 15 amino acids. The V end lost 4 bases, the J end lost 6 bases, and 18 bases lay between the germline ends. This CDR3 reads CASSSDRNRVHGYTF. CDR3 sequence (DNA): TGTGCCAGCAGCTCAGATAGAAACAGGGTGCATGGCTACACCTTC.

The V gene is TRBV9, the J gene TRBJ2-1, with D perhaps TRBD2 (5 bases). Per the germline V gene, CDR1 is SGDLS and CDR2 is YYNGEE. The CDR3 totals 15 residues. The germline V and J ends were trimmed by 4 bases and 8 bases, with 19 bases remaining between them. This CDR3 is CASSLQLDLIDEQFF. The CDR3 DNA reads TGTGCCAGCAGCCTACAACTAGATTTGATCGATGAGCAGTTCTTC.